The T cell receptor (beta chain) described here comes from a study of cytomegalovirus exposure and HLA in healthy donors. General study points: That first-cohort TCR clusters tended to co-occur in the 120 or so validation repertoires was found in a later analysis.

In the case of this clone: Its matching antigen is unknown.

Data came from immunoSEQ multiplex PCR; TCRdb stores just in-frame clones and leaves some out. The data show some 120,000 clones, over 85% seen once. The sequenced sample consisted of PBMCs. The TCR originated in a woman aged 18 to 35 in good health and CMV-seronegative.

The CDR3: CASSLFQGGYEQYF. CDR3 DNA: TGTGCCAGCAGTTTGTTTCAGGGTGGCTACGAGCAGTACTTC. The genes are TRBV28 and TRBJ2-7, with TRBD1 as a possible D gene (5 bases). V lost 3 bases to trimming and J lost 3 bases, with 12 bases between them. Germline V CDR1 and CDR2: MDHEN, SYDVKM. The CDR3 sequence is 14 residues long. Full variable domain (rest looked up from reference TRBV28 and TRBJ2-7): DVKVTQSSRYLVKRTGEKVFLECVQDMDHENMFWYRQDPGLGLRLIYFSYDVKMKEKGDIPEGYSVSREKKERFSLILESASTNQTSMYLCASSLFQGGYEQYFGPGTRLTVT.